One T cell receptor (beta chain) is described in this entry. Under the authors' procedure: How many nucleated cells were present was estimated from reference gene primer amplification. Data came from immunoSEQ multiplex PCR; TCRdb stores just in-frame clones and leaves some out. D and trimming were read from the DNA, whereas the V and J calls and clone size are those reported in that table. The data show a few hundred thousand clones, around 87% seen once. These data originate in a study of blood T cell repertoires in COVID-19. For the study at large: Italy, Spain and the United States were the sources of the convalescent and acute COVID-19 samples. PBMCs, B-cell-depleted T cells, or T cells provided the cDNA or gDNA that made up the material.

Between the trimmed V and J ends, which lost 4 bases and 0 bases, there was a span of 15 bases. CDR1 is SGHRS and CDR2 is YFSETQ in the germline V gene. The CDR3 is 16 amino acids. The sequenced sample was peripheral blood. This chain uses TRBV5-1 with TRBJ2-3; a possible D gene is TRBD1 (6 bases). The TCR comes from a human donor in a cohort sampled during active COVID-19. The CDR3 region is CASSTVLGGSTDTQYF. CDR3 sequence (DNA): TGCGCCAGCAGCACGGTCTTAGGGGGAAGCACAGATACGCAGTATTTT.